The 30 T cell receptor beta chains presented below share a single source sample, sequenced in a study of blood T cell repertoires in COVID-19. Assay used: immunoSEQ multiplex PCR; TCRdb lists only in-frame clones, some missing. This table holds around 100,000 clones, under 75% found once. The specimen sequenced was peripheral blood. The receptors stem from a man older than 75 with acute or convalescent COVID-19.

This chain uses TRBV23-1 with TRBJ2-6; tentatively, D is TRBD2 (5 bases). TRBV23-1 is an ORF, and what it does is uncertain. V was clipped by 4 bases and J by 4 bases, with 26 bases between them. The length of the CDR3 is 20 residues. This CDR3 is CASSRKGGRSLFFGANVLTF. CDR3 DNA sequence: TGCGCCAGCAGTCGGAAGGGTGGGAGATCTCTCTTTTTCGGGGCCAACGTCCTGACTTTC.

This clone has a handful of counts. The genes are TRBV5-1 and TRBJ2-7, with 9 nucleotides matching TRBD2. The V gene end was trimmed by 4 bases and the J gene end by 5 bases; junction bases not matched to a gene: 10. CDR3 size: 15 residues. Germline V CDR1 and CDR2: SGHRS, YFSETQ. The CDR3 protein is CASSKEGLAGNEQYF. DNA for the CDR3: TGCGCCAGCAGCAAGGAAGGGCTAGCGGGAAACGAGCAGTACTTC.

As regards this clone: This same CDR3 is encoded by further DNA sequences in the sample. The V call is TRBV7-9, the J call TRBJ1-2, with TRBD1 matching 7 bases. The J segment lost 8 bases and the V segment lost 5 bases, leaving 8 bases of the junction unmatched. CDR3 length: 13 residues. The germline V gene has CDR1 SEHNR and CDR2 FQNEAQ (reference sequence). The CDR3 region has the DNA TGTGCCAGCAGCCTGGGGACAGCCCGGGGCTACACCTTC. It is translated as CASSLGTARGYTF.

V gene TRBV7-9 combines with J gene TRBJ1-2; D not certain. This CDR3 has 14 amino acids. V shed 5 bases and J shed 4 bases, with 14 bases lying between them. Germline V CDR1 and CDR2: SEHNR, FQNEAQ (reference sequence). CDR3 residues: CASSPLGAVYGYTF. DNA of the CDR3: TGTGCCAGCAGCCCTTTGGGAGCGGTCTATGGCTACACCTTC.

The rearrangement links TRBV6-5 to TRBJ2-7; 12 nucleotides match TRBD2. After removal of 4 bases from V and 7 bases from J, the junction contained 8 bases not matched to a gene. This CDR3 has 15 amino acids. Germline V gene lookup returns CDR1 MNHEY and CDR2 SVGAGI. Written as DNA, the CDR3 is TGTGCCAGCAGTTCCCTAGCGGGAGGGCCGGGGGAGCAGTACTTC. This translates into CASSSLAGGPGEQYF.

The chain couples TRBV19 to TRBJ1-3; D not certain. The CDR3 runs 14 residues. The V end lost 10 bases, the J end lost 0 bases, and 13 bases lay between the germline ends. The germline V gene has CDR1 LNHDA and CDR2 SQIVND (reference sequence). The CDR3 nucleotides read TGTGCCACCACAAACCCCTTCTCTGGAAACACCATATATTTT. This gives the protein CATTNPFSGNTIYF.

There are a few counts of this clone. V usage is TRBV6-5 and J usage is TRBJ2-7; a weak D match, TRBD1 (5 bases). The CDR3 spans 13 residues. Germline loops: CDR1 MNHEY, CDR2 SVGAGI. V lost 6 bases and J 3 bases, leaving 12 bases between the germline ends. The CDR3 coding sequence is TGTGCCAGCAGGGGGCGGTCTAACTACGAGCAGTACTTC. It encodes CASRGRSNYEQYF.

V usage is TRBV28 and J usage is TRBJ1-5; D is undetermined. Germline assignment: CDR1 MDHEN and CDR2 SYDVKM. The CDR3 loop spans 14 amino acids. The V end lost 3 bases, the J end lost 7 bases, and 13 bases lay between the germline ends. The CDR3 coding sequence is TGTGCCAGCAGTTTCCGAAGCGGCAGGCAGCCCCAGCATTTT. It translates to CASSFRSGRQPQHF.

The chain uses TRBV6-2 or TRBV6-3 and TRBJ2-5, with 10 bases matching TRBD2. Germline lookup yields CDR1 MNHEY and CDR2 SVGEGT. This CDR3 comprises 17 residues. V was pared by 0 bases and J by 3 bases, with 7 bases of the junction left unmatched. The CDR3 sequence is CASSYSFGLAEEETQYF. Here the CDR3 DNA reads TGTGCCAGCAGTTACTCCTTCGGACTAGCGGAGGAAGAGACCCAGTACTTC.

V is TRBV5-4 and J is TRBJ1-3; D is ambiguous. The CDR3 is made up of 14 amino acids. CDR1 and CDR2 (germline): SGHNT, YYREEE (reference sequence). Between the trimmed V and J ends, which lost 4 bases and 8 bases, there was a span of 16 bases. CDR3 loop: CASSPHGARDTIYF. Written as DNA, the CDR3 is TGTGCCAGCAGCCCCCACGGAGCCCGAGACACCATATATTTT.

This sequence joins TRBV24-1 and TRBJ2-1; 7 bases fit TRBD2. V was clipped by 5 bases and J by 2 bases; unmatched bases: 8. The CDR3 spans 16 residues. Germline V gene data show CDR1 as KGHDR and CDR2 as SFDVKD. CDR3 in amino acids: CATSAGGGSPYNEQFF. The CDR3 bases are TGTGCCACCAGTGCCGGTGGCGGGAGTCCCTACAATGAGCAGTTCTTC.

This clone appeared once. The J gene is TRBJ2-1, the V gene TRBV4-1; TRBD1 matches at 8 bases. With V trimmed by 4 bases and J by 5 bases, 10 bases remained unmatched. From germline, CDR1 is MGHRA and CDR2 YSYEKL. The CDR3 extends over 16 amino acids. In DNA form, the CDR3 reads TGCGCCAGCAGCCGAAGAGGGCAGGGGGCCGACAATGAGCAGTTCTTC. This gives the protein CASSRRGQGADNEQFF.

The CDR3 protein is CASSTGVAQPQHF. The CDR3 DNA sequence: TGTGCCAGTTCTACAGGGGTTGCTCAGCCCCAGCATTTT. This chain links TRBV19 with TRBJ1-5, with 7 bases fitting TRBD1. The germline gives CDR1 LNHDA, CDR2 SQIVND (reference sequence). Trimming took 8 bases from V and 6 from J; bases not matched to a gene: 7. The CDR3 sequence is 13 residues long.

V and J are TRBV9 and TRBJ1-2; TRBD1 aligns across 10 bases. The CDR3 spans 14 residues. Germline values: CDR1 SGDLS, CDR2 YYNGEE. V shed 3 bases, J shed 5 bases, and the junction held 4 bases outside the gene matches. Here the CDR3 reads CASSGTGGLYGYTF. CDR3 coding DNA: TGTGCCAGCAGCGGGACAGGGGGGTTGTATGGCTACACCTTC.

At least ten counts were recorded for this clone. The chain recombines TRBV27 with TRBJ2-7; possible D gene TRBD2, 6 bases. Germline CDR1 and CDR2: MNHEY and SMNVEV (reference sequence). CDR3 length equals 13 residues. V lost 0 bases and J lost 6, with 9 bases in between. The CDR3 DNA reads TGTGCCAGCAGTTTATCGATCGGGGGCGAGCAGTACTTC. Protein sequence: CASSLSIGGEQYF.

The chain carries TRBV27 and TRBJ1-6; TRBD1 matches 7 bases. Looked up from germline, CDR1 is MNHEY and CDR2 is SMNVEV (reference sequence). The CDR3 extends over 15 amino acids. After removal of 0 bases from V and 8 bases from J, the junction contained 4 bases not matched to a gene. The CDR3 here is CASSLSRQGYSPLHF. As DNA, the CDR3 is TGTGCCAGCAGTTTATCTAGACAGGGCTATTCACCCCTCCACTTT.

The genes are TRBV19 and TRBJ1-2; D is possibly TRBD1 (5 bases). Germline CDR1 and CDR2: LNHDA and SQIVND (reference sequence). The V gene lost 5 bases and the J gene lost 3 bases, with 13 bases spanning the gap. The length of the CDR3 is 14 residues. The CDR3 DNA is TGTGCCAGTAGTGATCCGGGACTCGACTATGGCTACACCTTC. It yields the protein CASSDPGLDYGYTF. The variable domain in full, completed from reference TRBV19 and TRBJ1-2, reads DGGITQSPKYLFRKEGQNVTLSCEQNLNHDAMYWYRQDPGQGLRLIYYSQIVNDFQKGDIAEGYSVSREKKESFPLTVTSAQKNPTAFYLCASSDPGLDYGYTFGSGTRLTVV.

This clone has a handful of counts. V is TRBV19 and J is TRBJ1-2; 7 bases map to TRBD1. V was pared by 10 bases and J by 8 bases, with 16 bases of the junction left unmatched. There are 14 residues in the CDR3. Germline CDR1 reads LNHDA; CDR2 reads SQIVND (reference sequence). CDR3 nucleotides: TGTGCCACCACCCAAGAAGGGGACAGATGGGGCTACACCTTC. It codes for CATTQEGDRWGYTF.

The V and J genes are TRBV6-5 and TRBJ2-3; D ambiguous. Trimming stripped 6 bases from V and 0 bases from J, with 13 bases between. The CDR3 runs 15 residues. Germline V gene sequence: CDR1 MNHEY, CDR2 SVGAGI. Written as DNA, the CDR3 is TGTGCCAGCAGGAAAGCCGAGCCTAGCACAGATACGCAGTATTTT. Amino acid sequence: CASRKAEPSTDTQYF.

The rearrangement links TRBV3-1 (or the pseudogene TRBV3-2) to TRBJ2-3; perhaps TRBD2 as D (6 bases). This CDR3 region has 18 residues. Germline V gene data show CDR1 as LGHDT and CDR2 as YNNKEL (reference sequence). V lost 2 bases to trimming and J lost 9 bases, with 27 bases between them. CDR3 sequence reads: CASSQRRLAKYNPATQYF. The DNA of the CDR3 is TGTGCCAGCAGCCAACGTCGGCTAGCGAAGTACAACCCGGCCACGCAGTATTTT.

The CDR3 reads CASGKGQGIYNEQFF. In DNA form, the CDR3 reads TGTGCCAGCGGAAAGGGACAGGGAATCTACAATGAGCAGTTCTTC. This chain connects TRBV6-5 to TRBJ2-1; 9 bases align to TRBD1. V was pared by 8 bases and J by 3 bases, with 8 bases of the junction left unmatched. Germline CDR1 is MNHEY and CDR2 is SVGAGI. There are 15 residues in the CDR3.

This clone was found once. This chain connects TRBV11-3 to TRBJ1-3; the D is unclear. V lost 0 bases, J lost 3 bases, and 3 bases lay in between. CDR3 size: 13 residues. Germline CDR1 is SGHNT and CDR2 is YENEEA. The DNA for the CDR3 is TGTGCCAGCAGCTTAGACCTTGGAAACACCATATATTTT. This codes for CASSLDLGNTIYF.

V gene TRBV4-1 combines with J gene TRBJ1-3; 7 nucleotides line up with TRBD1. J was trimmed by 4 bases and V by 0 bases; bases with no gene match: 6. Germline CDR1 MGHRA, CDR2 YSYEKL. This CDR3 is built from 16 residues. CDR3 sequence reads: CASSQDKVTGGNTIYF. The CDR3 DNA follows: TGCGCCAGCAGCCAAGATAAGGTGACAGGGGGAAACACCATATATTTT.

V usage is TRBV24-1 and J usage is TRBJ2-3, with 12 bases identical to TRBD1. V trimming: 8 bases; J trimming: 1 base; junction bases outside the gene matches: 12. The CDR3 contains 18 residues. Germline V gene sequence: CDR1 KGHDR, CDR2 SFDVKD. The CDR3 here is CATTDCRDRGLCTDTQYF. Written as DNA, the CDR3 is TGTGCCACCACCGATTGTAGGGACAGGGGGCTGTGCACAGATACGCAGTATTTT.

This clone was counted between two and nine times. The chain uses TRBV6-6 and TRBJ1-2; D remains unclear. CDR1 and CDR2 (germline): MNHNY, SVGAGI (reference sequence). The CDR3 extends over 11 amino acids. The germline V and J ends were trimmed by 10 bases and 4 bases, with 10 bases remaining between them. The CDR3 protein is CATRGTYGYTF. DNA of the CDR3: TGTGCCACCCGCGGTACCTATGGCTACACCTTC.

The chain couples TRBV19 to TRBJ1-1; TRBD1 is a possible D gene (6 bases). V shed 6 bases and J shed 4 bases, with 15 bases lying between them. Germline lookup yields CDR1 LNHDA and CDR2 SQIVND (reference sequence). The CDR3 runs to 14 residues. The CDR3 loop reads CASRGEQGSTEAFF. The CDR3 bases are TGTGCCAGTAGGGGGGAACAGGGATCCACTGAAGCTTTCTTT.

CDR3: CASSSGLLRPQHF. DNA of the CDR3: TGTGCCAGCAGTTCAGGGTTATTGCGGCCCCAGCATTTT. The gene calls are TRBV12-3 or TRBV12-4 and TRBJ1-5; TRBD1 is a possible D gene (5 bases). V was clipped by 4 bases and J by 9 bases, with 13 bases between them. The CDR3 loop spans 13 amino acids.

V is TRBV7-9 and J is TRBJ1-6; possibly TRBD1 for D (5 bases). V was clipped by 5 bases and J by 8 bases, with 13 bases between them. CDR3 size: 14 residues. Germline V lookup: CDR1 SEHNR, CDR2 FQNEAQ (reference sequence). The CDR3 reads CASSPQGDYSPLHF. DNA of the CDR3: TGTGCCAGCAGCCCTCAGGGTGATTATTCACCCCTCCACTTT. The whole variable domain, remainder taken from reference TRBV7-9 and TRBJ1-6, is DTGVSQNPRHKITKRGQNVTFRCDPISEHNRLYWYRQTLGQGPEFLTYFQNEAQLEKSRLLSDRFSAERPKGSFSTLEIQRTEQGDSAMYLCASSPQGDYSPLHFGNGTRLTVT.

This chain links TRBV4-3 with TRBJ1-1, with 10 bases identical to TRBD1. Germline-derived CDR1 and CDR2 are LGHNA and YSLEER. Losses at the gene ends were 5 bases for V and 7 bases for J; bases not matched to a gene: 10. The CDR3 contains 15 residues. The CDR3, as DNA: TGCGCCAGCAGCGAAGTGATGGACAGGGGGAATGAAGCTTTCTTT. Protein sequence: CASSEVMDRGNEAFF.

This chain links TRBV19 with TRBJ1-3; 9 bases agree with TRBD1. The CDR3 covers 16 residues. The germline gives CDR1 LNHDA, CDR2 SQIVND (reference sequence). V was pared by 5 bases and J by 0 bases, with 5 bases of the junction left unmatched. Here the CDR3 DNA reads TGTGCCAGTAGTTGGGGACAGGGCCTCTCTGGAAACACCATATATTTT. Its translation is CASSWGQGLSGNTIYF.